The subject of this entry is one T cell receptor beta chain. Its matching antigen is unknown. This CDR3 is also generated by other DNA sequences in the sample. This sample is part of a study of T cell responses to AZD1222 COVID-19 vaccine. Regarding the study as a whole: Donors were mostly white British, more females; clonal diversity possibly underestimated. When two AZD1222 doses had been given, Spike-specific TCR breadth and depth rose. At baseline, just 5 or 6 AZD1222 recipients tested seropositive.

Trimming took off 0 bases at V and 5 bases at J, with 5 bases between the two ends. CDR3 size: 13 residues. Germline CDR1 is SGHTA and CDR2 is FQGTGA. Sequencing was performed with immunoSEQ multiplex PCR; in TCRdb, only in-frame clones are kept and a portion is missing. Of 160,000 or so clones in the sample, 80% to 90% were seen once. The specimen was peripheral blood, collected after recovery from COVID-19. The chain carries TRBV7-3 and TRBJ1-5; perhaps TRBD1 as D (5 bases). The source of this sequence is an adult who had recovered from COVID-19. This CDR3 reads CASSLTGDQPQHF. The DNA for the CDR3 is TGTGCCAGCAGCTTAACGGGGGATCAGCCCCAGCATTTT.